Below are 19 T cell receptor beta chains sequenced from a single sample in a study of CD8 T cells in ankylosing spondylitis (dated by TCRdb to about 2017). Libraries came from 5' RACE. The sequencing machine was an Illumina HiSeq 2500. The raw public reads went through TCRdb reprocessing: fastp at Q25, MiXCR clone calling, in-frame beta chains kept. Rows with one shared CDR3 protein collapse into an entry with the most common genes and DNA. The sample data list more than 150,000 distinct CDR3 sequences, and 10% to 15% of these were observed just once. About 17% of the sample is held by the ten biggest clonotypes. Sequenced: blood, either unsorted or a sorted T cell fraction (not recorded which). The receptors shown here come from a male donor with ankylosing spondylitis or in good health (not recorded which).

This clonotype was found a few times. This rearrangement joins TRBV5-1 to TRBJ2-2; perhaps D is TRBD1 or TRBD2 (6 bases each). Trimming took 4 bases from V and 5 from J, leaving 21 bases between them. The CDR3 is made up of 17 amino acids. Germline lookup yields CDR1 SGHRS and CDR2 YFSETQ. CDR3 nucleotide sequence: TGCGCCAGCAGCCCCGCCAAGGGGGGATTGAGGACCGGGGAGCTGTTTTTT. Its translation: CASSPAKGGLRTGELFF. Filled out from reference TRBV5-1 and TRBJ2-2, the complete variable domain reads KAGVTQTPRYLIKTRGQQVTLSCSPISGHRSVSWYQQTPGQGLQFLFEYFSETQRNKGNFPGRFSGRQFSNSRSEMNVSTLELGDSALYLCASSPAKGGLRTGELFFGEGSRLTVL.

The chain carries TRBV29-1 and TRBJ2-7, with 9 bases aligning to TRBD2. The CDR3 runs 13 residues. Per the germline V gene, CDR1 is SQVTM and CDR2 is ANQGSEA. Trimming cost V 7 bases and J 4 bases; bases outside gene matches: 8. CDR3 DNA sequence: TGCAGCGCCCTAGCGGGATGGTCTTACGAGCAGTACTTC. Translated: CSALAGWSYEQYF.

In this sample, this clonotype turned up many times. The chain carries TRBV4-1 and TRBJ2-7; D is possibly TRBD1 (6 bases). Looked up from germline, CDR1 is MGHRA and CDR2 is YSYEKL. The V and J ends lost 0 bases and 2 bases respectively, with 11 bases between them. CDR3 size: 15 residues. This CDR3 is CASSQEMGAAYEQYF. The CDR3 coding sequence is TGCGCCAGCAGCCAAGAAATGGGGGCTGCCTACGAGCAGTACTTC.

This clonotype came up a few times. The V gene is TRBV5-1, the J gene TRBJ2-3; TRBD2 matches 14 bases. Germline V gene lookup returns CDR1 SGHRS and CDR2 YFSETQ. The CDR3 extends over 17 amino acids. J was trimmed by 2 bases and V by 3 bases; bases with no gene match: 5. The CDR3 region is CASSWGTSGSPTDTQYF. DNA of the CDR3: TGCGCCAGCAGCTGGGGGACTAGCGGGAGTCCCACAGATACGCAGTATTTT.

CDR3: CASSSTGTGNTEAFF. The DNA for the CDR3 is TGTGCCAGCAGCTCCACCGGGACAGGGAACACTGAAGCTTTCTTT. V and J are TRBV11-3 and TRBJ1-1; 8 nucleotides align to TRBD1. Germline CDR1 and CDR2: SGHNT and YENEEA. This CDR3 has 15 amino acids. V lost 4 bases to trimming and J lost 1 base; unmatched junction nucleotides: 5.

This clonotype was seen at least ten times. This chain joins TRBV4-1 and TRBJ2-1; D possibly corresponds to TRBD1 (6 bases). The germline CDR1 and CDR2 sequences are MGHRA and YSYEKL. This CDR3 region has 15 residues. The V end lost 2 bases, the J end lost 10 bases, and 18 bases lay between the germline ends. The CDR3 region is CASSQLRGDLGEQFF. The CDR3 bases are TGCGCCAGCAGCCAACTCAGGGGCGACTTGGGGGAGCAGTTCTTC.

This clonotype was counted at least ten times. V is TRBV5-5 and J is TRBJ2-5; D is ambiguous. The CDR3 is 12 amino acids. From germline, CDR1 is SGHKS and CDR2 YYEKEE (reference sequence). Trimming pared 4 bases from V and 1 base from J, leaving 5 bases between. CDR3 protein: CASSTAQETQYF. The DNA of the CDR3 is TGTGCCAGCAGCACCGCCCAAGAGACCCAGTACTTC. Full variable domain (remainder filled in from reference TRBV5-5 and TRBJ2-5): DAGVTQSPTHLIKTRGQQVTLRCSPISGHKSVSWYQQVLGQGPQFIFQYYEKEERGRGNFPDRFSARQFPNYSSELNVNALLLGDSALYLCASSTAQETQYFGPGTRLLVL.

This clonotype was counted a few times. V and J are TRBV3-1 and TRBJ2-5; D gene ambiguous. The germline V gene encodes CDR1 LGHDT and CDR2 YNNKEL (reference sequence). This CDR3 has 13 residues. The germline V and J ends were trimmed by 0 bases and 4 bases, with 6 bases remaining between them. The DNA of the CDR3 is TGTGCCAGCAGCCAAGATAGCAGAGAGACCCAGTACTTC. Protein sequence: CASSQDSRETQYF.

V gene TRBV27 combines with J gene TRBJ1-6; 9 bases agree with TRBD1. Germline CDR1 reads MNHEY; CDR2 reads SMNVEV (reference sequence). The length of the CDR3 is 15 residues. V lost 7 bases to trimming and J lost 8 bases; unmatched junction nucleotides: 9. The CDR3 DNA reads as TGTGCCAGCACCTTAGGGACAGGGAATTATTCACCCCTCCACTTT. This gives the protein CASTLGTGNYSPLHF.

This clonotype was counted a few times. The genes are TRBV10-1 and TRBJ1-1; D gene unclear. The CDR3 is 13 residues long. Germline CDR1 reads WNHNN; CDR2 reads SYGVQD (reference sequence). The V gene lost 0 bases and the J gene lost 6 bases, with 8 bases spanning the gap. The CDR3: CASSESRGAEAFF. The CDR3 bases are TGCGCCAGCAGTGAGTCCCGGGGTGCTGAAGCTTTCTTT.

This clonotype was counted ten times or more. V gene TRBV9 combines with J gene TRBJ2-7, with 7 bases identical to TRBD1. Losses at the gene ends were 4 bases for V and 6 bases for J; bases not matched to a gene: 4. This CDR3 is 12 amino acids long. The germline V gene encodes CDR1 SGDLS and CDR2 YYNGEE. CDR3 nucleotide sequence: TGTGCCAGCAGCACGACAGGGCTCGAGCAGTACTTC. The encoded protein is CASSTTGLEQYF. The full variable domain, in which reference TRBV9 and TRBJ2-7 provide the parts outside the CDR3, is DSGVTQTPKHLITATGQRVTLRCSPRSGDLSVYWYQQSLDQGLQFLIQYYNGEERAKGNILERFSAQQFPDLHSELNLSSLELGDSALYFCASSTTGLEQYFGPGTRLTVT.

This clonotype was counted only a few times. V and J are TRBV4-1 and TRBJ2-7; TRBD2 might be the D (5 bases). V was pared by 1 base and J by 0 bases, with 13 bases between. The CDR3 contains 16 residues. Germline V gene data show CDR1 as MGHRA and CDR2 as YSYEKL. The CDR3 nucleotides read TGCGCCAGCAGCCAAGGTCTTGCCGGGAACTCCTACGAGCAGTACTTC. Its translation is CASSQGLAGNSYEQYF.

This clonotype has only a few counts. The chain joins TRBV4-1 to TRBJ1-2; no clear D. Germline assignment: CDR1 MGHRA and CDR2 YSYEKL. The CDR3 totals 16 residues. Trimming pared 3 bases from V and 4 bases from J, leaving 18 bases between. This CDR3 is CASSQALADATYGYTF. The CDR3 DNA reads as TGCGCCAGCAGCCAGGCCCTCGCAGATGCTACCTATGGCTACACCTTC.

The chain couples TRBV7-9 to TRBJ2-6; D unresolved. Trimming cost V 3 bases and J 4 bases, with 10 bases left between them. From germline, CDR1 is SEHNR and CDR2 FQNEAQ (reference sequence). This CDR3 comprises 15 residues. The CDR3 bases are TGTGCCAGCAGCTTGATTCGGTCGGGGGCCAACGTCCTGACTTTC. It yields the protein CASSLIRSGANVLTF.

This clonotype has at least ten counts. The J gene is TRBJ1-1, the V gene TRBV11-2; no reliable D call. The length of the CDR3 is 13 residues. CDR1 is SGHAT and CDR2 is FQNNGV in the germline V gene. The V and J ends lost 7 bases and 1 base respectively, with 10 bases between them. The CDR3 nucleotides are TGTGCCAGCACCGGGCCAGAGAACACTGAAGCTTTCTTT. This encodes CASTGPENTEAFF.

There are a few counts of this clonotype. The V gene is TRBV30, the J gene TRBJ1-4; no reliable D call. There are 12 residues in the CDR3. Germline V gene data show CDR1 as GTSNPN and CDR2 as SVGIG (reference sequence). Trimming cost V 0 bases and J 8 bases, with 7 bases left between them. CDR3 residues: CAWSVLGEKLFF. CDR3 DNA: TGTGCCTGGAGTGTGCTAGGAGAAAAACTGTTTTTT.

The chain employs TRBV30 and TRBJ2-7; maybe TRBD1 (6 bases). V shed 1 base and J shed 2 bases, with 9 bases lying between them. The V gene's germline CDR1 is GTSNPN and CDR2 SVGIG (reference sequence). The CDR3 is made up of 13 amino acids. The CDR3 protein is CAWSGQDPYEQYF. CDR3 DNA: TGTGCCTGGAGTGGACAGGACCCCTACGAGCAGTACTTC. Based on the CDR3 plus reference TRBV30 and TRBJ2-7, the full variable domain is SQTIHQWPATLVQPVGSPLSLECTVEGTSNPNLYWYRQAAGRGLQLLFYSVGIGQISSEVPQNLSASRPQDRQFILSSKKLLLSDSGFYLCAWSGQDPYEQYFGPGTRLTVT.

This clonotype has a handful of counts. The chain has TRBV7-9 and TRBJ1-6, with D unresolved. CDR1 is SEHNR and CDR2 is FQNEAQ in the germline V gene (reference sequence). This CDR3 is built from 15 residues. Trimming left V 1 base short and J 9 bases short, with 13 bases between. The CDR3 loop reads CASSLDQNQGSPLHF. The CDR3 region has the DNA TGTGCCAGCAGCTTAGACCAGAACCAAGGTTCACCCCTCCACTTT.

This clonotype is medium-sized. This chain uses TRBV27 with TRBJ2-7, with D possibly matching TRBD2 (6 bases). This CDR3 spans 15 amino acids. The germline V gene has CDR1 MNHEY and CDR2 SMNVEV (reference sequence). V was cut by 2 bases and J by 3 bases, with 14 bases left in between. The CDR3 nucleotides read TGTGCCAGCAGTTTACAAGCGGGCCCCGTCTACGAGCAGTACTTC. Its protein is CASSLQAGPVYEQYF.